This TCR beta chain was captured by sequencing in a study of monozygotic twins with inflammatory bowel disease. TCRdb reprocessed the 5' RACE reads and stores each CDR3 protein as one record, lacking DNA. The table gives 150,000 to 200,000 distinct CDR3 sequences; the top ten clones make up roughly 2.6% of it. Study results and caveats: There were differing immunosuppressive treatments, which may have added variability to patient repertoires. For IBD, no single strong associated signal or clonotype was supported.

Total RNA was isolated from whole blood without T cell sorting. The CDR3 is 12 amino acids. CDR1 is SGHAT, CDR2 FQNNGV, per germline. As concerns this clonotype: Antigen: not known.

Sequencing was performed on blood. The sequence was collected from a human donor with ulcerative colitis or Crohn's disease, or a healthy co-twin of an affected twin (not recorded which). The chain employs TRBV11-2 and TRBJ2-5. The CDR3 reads CASSLDAQTQYF.